These 4 T cell receptor beta chains originate from one sample sequenced in a study of cytomegalovirus exposure and HLA in healthy donors. Primers for the PCR totalled 60 Vbeta and 13 Jbeta. Sequencing was performed with immunoSEQ multiplex PCR; in TCRdb, only in-frame clones are kept and a portion is missing. The table records about 120,000 clones, approximately 80% of them present only once. Material for sequencing was PBMCs. The receptors stem from a woman younger than 35 in good health and CMV-seronegative.

V usage is TRBV19 and J usage is TRBJ1-3; D is undetermined. The CDR3 consists of 14 residues. CDR1 and CDR2 (germline): LNHDA, SQIVND (reference sequence). With 2 bases removed from V and 2 bases from J, the gap between germline ends came to 7 bases. The CDR3, as DNA: TGTGCCAGTAGTATACCCGGGGCTGGAAACACCATATATTTT. Amino acid sequence: CASSIPGAGNTIYF.

The chain couples TRBV19 to TRBJ1-1; D gene unclear. Germline V gene sequence: CDR1 LNHDA, CDR2 SQIVND (reference sequence). The CDR3 extends over 15 amino acids. V was shortened by 1 base and J by 4 bases, with 13 bases between the two germline ends. Here the CDR3 DNA reads TGTGCCAGTAGTATAGCGCAACAGAGTCCCACTGAAGCTTTCTTT. Protein sequence: CASSIAQQSPTEAFF. Variable domain in full (rest from reference TRBV19 and TRBJ1-1): DGGITQSPKYLFRKEGQNVTLSCEQNLNHDAMYWYRQDPGQGLRLIYYSQIVNDFQKGDIAEGYSVSREKKESFPLTVTSAQKNPTAFYLCASSIAQQSPTEAFFGQGTRLTVV.

The chain joins TRBV6-1 to TRBJ1-5; D perhaps matches TRBD1 (5 bases). The CDR3 runs to 14 residues. Germline V gene data show CDR1 as MNHNS and CDR2 as SASEGT. The ends were cut back, 2 bases at V and 2 bases at J, with 7 bases in the middle. The CDR3 protein is CASSEFRGNQPQHF. The CDR3 region has the DNA TGTGCCAGCAGTGAATTCAGGGGCAATCAGCCCCAGCATTTT.

J is TRBJ1-1 and V is TRBV25-1; TRBD1 matches 7 bases. V gave up 2 bases and J gave up 1 base; unmatched junction bases: 4. Germline V gives CDR1 MGHDK, CDR2 SYGVNS. The CDR3 is 15 amino acids. As DNA, the CDR3 is TGTGCCAGCAGTGAACTCGGGACAGAGAACACTGAAGCTTTCTTT. Its protein product is CASSELGTENTEAFF.